These 21 T cell receptor beta chains share one sample of origin, sequenced in a study of early T cells in non-severe SARS-CoV-2 infection. TCRdb reanalysed the 5' RACE reads using MiXCR and keeps one entry per CDR3 protein. This table has 25,000 to 35,000 distinct CDR3 sequences, approximately 5.4% appearing once. Specimen: whole blood. These receptors were taken from an adult who was a healthcare worker with PCR-confirmed SARS-CoV-2 infection or an uninfected control (not recorded which).

CDR3: CASSLTQNTEAFF. CDR3 nucleotide sequence: TGTGCCAGCAGTTTAACACAGAACACTGAAGCTTTCTTT. The chain joins TRBV12-3 or TRBV12-4 to TRBJ1-1, with D unresolved. V lost 2 bases and J 1 base, leaving 5 bases between the germline ends. This CDR3 spans 13 amino acids.

This clonotype was seen ten or more times. V usage is TRBV20-1 and J usage is TRBJ1-5; possible D gene TRBD1, 6 bases. V was cut by 1 base and J by 4 bases, with 20 bases left in between. Germline CDR1 reads DFQATT; CDR2 reads SNEGSKA (reference sequence). The CDR3 is made up of 17 amino acids. The chain's CDR3 is CSARVAGAAGLNQPQHF. The DNA of the CDR3 is TGCAGTGCTAGAGTTGCAGGGGCTGCAGGGTTAAATCAGCCCCAGCATTTT.

The table lists this clonotype with many counts. V gene TRBV7-2 combines with J gene TRBJ2-3, with D unresolved. The ends were cut back, 3 bases at V and 2 bases at J, with 9 bases in the middle. The CDR3 is 14 amino acids. Per germline, CDR1 SGHTA and CDR2 FQGNSA. The CDR3 reads CASSLAGVTDTQYF. The CDR3 nucleotides read TGTGCCAGCAGCTTGGCAGGAGTCACAGATACGCAGTATTTT.

This clonotype occurred many times. This chain connects TRBV20-1 to TRBJ1-4; the D gene is possibly TRBD1 (5 bases). Germline CDR1 reads DFQATT; CDR2 reads SNEGSKA (reference sequence). V gave up 0 bases and J gave up 8 bases, with 13 bases separating them. This CDR3 region has 14 residues. CDR3 region: CSARDLKKGEKLFF. The CDR3 DNA is TGCAGTGCTAGAGATCTCAAGAAGGGGGAAAAACTGTTTTTT.

This clonotype was seen many times. V and J are TRBV7-2 and TRBJ2-7; D not resolved. Per the germline V gene, CDR1 is SGHTA and CDR2 is FQGNSA. The CDR3 runs to 15 residues. The V end lost 4 bases, the J end lost 0 bases, and 13 bases lay between the germline ends. In DNA form, the CDR3 reads TGTGCCAGCAGCTCGAGGACCCAGAGCTCCTACGAGCAGTACTTC. It yields the protein CASSSRTQSSYEQYF.

This clonotype was seen more than once but under ten times. One end of the junction fails to match germline, which may point to a read error. The CDR3 loop is CASSLEGYTSTDTQYF. The CDR3 coding sequence is TGTGCCAGCAGCCTAGAGGGGTACACTAGCACAGATACGCAGTATTTT. V is TRBV11-2 and J is TRBJ2-3; either TRBD1 or TRBD2 may supply D (5 bases each). The length of the CDR3 is 16 residues. Germline assignment: CDR1 SGHAT and CDR2 FQNNGV.

This clonotype was observed at least ten times. The chain has TRBV20-1 and TRBJ2-5, with D perhaps matching TRBD2 (5 bases). The length of the CDR3 is 13 residues. In germline, CDR1 is DFQATT, CDR2 SNEGSKA (reference sequence). The V and J ends lost 7 bases and 5 bases respectively, with 17 bases between them. The DNA for the CDR3 is TGCAGTGAGCTCGGATCAGGAGGCGAGACCCAGTACTTC. Encoded protein: CSELGSGGETQYF.

In its sample, this clonotype was seen many times. The chain carries TRBV29-1 and TRBJ1-2; 7 positions agree with TRBD1. The V segment lost 6 bases and the J segment 8 bases; nucleotides outside the gene matches: 12. This CDR3 region has 13 residues. CDR1 SQVTM and CDR2 ANQGSEA come from the germline V gene. CDR3 protein: CSVGGTVQEGYTF. CDR3 coding DNA: TGCAGCGTGGGCGGGACAGTTCAAGAAGGCTACACCTTC.

This clonotype was picked up a small number of times. V and J are TRBV7-6 and TRBJ2-7; 7 bases agree with TRBD1. The CDR3 has 13 residues. CDR1 and CDR2 (germline): SGHVS, FNYEAQ. V lost 4 bases and J lost 4; bases outside the gene matches: 4. CDR3 in amino acids: CASSYQGDYEQYF. The CDR3 region has the DNA TGTGCCAGCAGCTACCAGGGGGATTACGAGCAGTACTTC.

This clonotype was picked up many times. The chain has TRBV4-3 and TRBJ2-1; D may be TRBD2 (5 bases). This CDR3 has 16 amino acids. CDR1 and CDR2 from the germline V gene are LGHNA and YSLEER. V dropped 0 bases and J dropped 5 bases, with 14 bases sitting between them. The CDR3 region is CASSQDSAVEHNEQFF. In DNA form, the CDR3 reads TGCGCCAGCAGCCAAGATAGCGCCGTCGAGCACAATGAGCAGTTCTTC.

This clonotype occurred many times. The rearrangement links TRBV7-9 to TRBJ2-3; no clear D. Germline V CDR1 and CDR2: SEHNR, FQNEAQ (reference sequence). The CDR3 consists of 13 residues. V dropped 10 bases and J dropped 0 bases, with 11 bases sitting between them. CDR3 nucleotides: TGTGCCACCGATCCAGTGAGCACAGATACGCAGTATTTT. It is translated as CATDPVSTDTQYF. The full variable domain, rest sourced from reference TRBV7-9 and TRBJ2-3, is DTGVSQNPRHKITKRGQNVTFRCDPISEHNRLYWYRQTLGQGPEFLTYFQNEAQLEKSRLLSDRFSAERPKGSFSTLEIQRTEQGDSAMYLCATDPVSTDTQYFGPGTRLTVL.

This clonotype has only a few counts. This chain links TRBV20-1 with TRBJ1-1; possibly TRBD1 for D (5 bases). The germline gives CDR1 DFQATT, CDR2 SNEGSKA (reference sequence). The germline V and J ends were trimmed by 1 base and 4 bases, with 16 bases remaining between them. This CDR3 is built from 15 residues. Here the CDR3 reads CSARGGTPQGTEAFF. Written as DNA, the CDR3 is TGCAGTGCTAGAGGAGGGACTCCCCAAGGCACTGAAGCTTTCTTT.

The chain carries TRBV29-1 and TRBJ2-1; D may be TRBD1 or TRBD2 (5 bases each). V was trimmed by 4 bases and J by 9 bases, leaving 13 bases between them. The CDR3 spans 12 residues. The germline V gene encodes CDR1 SQVTM and CDR2 ANQGSEA. CDR3 amino acids: CSVAGGPSEQFF. CDR3 coding DNA: TGCAGCGTTGCTGGGGGACCGAGTGAGCAGTTCTTC.

The chain has TRBV7-9 and TRBJ2-3; tentative D call: TRBD2 (6 bases). The CDR3 runs to 16 residues. The V gene lost 5 bases and the J gene lost 1 base, with 16 bases spanning the gap. Germline V gene data show CDR1 as SEHNR and CDR2 as FQNEAQ (reference sequence). CDR3 bases: TGTGCCAGCAGCCCCCAAGCCGGGACTGGCACAGATACGCAGTATTTT. This sequence encodes CASSPQAGTGTDTQYF.

This clonotype was found many times. The V call is TRBV20-1, the J call TRBJ2-7; either TRBD1 or TRBD2 may supply D (6 bases each). This CDR3 is 16 amino acids long. V lost 6 bases and J lost 4, with 25 bases in between. The germline CDR1 and CDR2 sequences are DFQATT and SNEGSKA (reference sequence). This CDR3 reads CSAPTRRGGLGYEQYF. The CDR3 DNA is TGCAGTGCCCCCACCCGTCGTGGGGGGCTGGGGTACGAGCAGTACTTC.

This clonotype has a handful of counts. V and J are TRBV6-5 and TRBJ1-2, with D maybe TRBD1 (5 bases). V lost 0 bases, J lost 0 bases, and 8 bases lay in between. The germline CDR1 and CDR2 sequences are MNHEY and SVGAGI. The CDR3 consists of 15 residues. DNA of the CDR3: TGTGCCAGCAGTTACTCGCAGGGAACTAACTATGGCTACACCTTC. Translation gives CASSYSQGTNYGYTF.

In this sample, this clonotype turned up many times. The CDR3 protein is CASTAGGLAQYF. The CDR3 DNA reads TGTGCCAGTACAGCGGGAGGGTTAGCGCAGTATTTT. This sequence joins TRBV19 and TRBJ2-3, with 10 bases matching TRBD2. The CDR3 is 12 amino acids. V dropped 7 bases and J dropped 10; count of bases not matched to a gene: 5. Germline CDR1 LNHDA, CDR2 SQIVND (reference sequence).

In its sample, this clonotype was seen many times. The V call is TRBV4-2, the J call TRBJ1-5; 9 bases line up with TRBD1. CDR3 length: 16 residues. Losses at the gene ends were 1 base for V and 9 bases for J; bases not matched to a gene: 10. Germline CDR1 LGHNA, CDR2 YNFKEQ. The CDR3 DNA is TGTGCCAGCAGCCAAGTTGGGACAGGGAGTCGTGGGCCCCAGCATTTT. It codes for CASSQVGTGSRGPQHF.

The V and J genes are TRBV18 and TRBJ2-7; D not resolved. Germline V gene lookup returns CDR1 KGHSH and CDR2 LQKENI. V was trimmed by 2 bases and J by 7 bases, leaving 21 bases between them. The CDR3 loop spans 16 amino acids. CDR3 residues: CASSPLRANSNREQYF. The CDR3 DNA sequence: TGTGCCAGCTCACCATTACGGGCTAACAGTAATAGAGAGCAGTACTTC.

This clonotype was counted a few times. The chain is built from TRBV12-5 and TRBJ2-7; unclear D gene. Germline V gene data show CDR1 as LGHNT and CDR2 as FRNRAP. The CDR3 loop spans 12 amino acids. With 3 bases removed from V and 0 bases from J, the gap between germline ends came to 3 bases. The CDR3 DNA reads as TGTGCTAGTGGTTTCCCCTCCTACGAGCAGTACTTC. It codes for CASGFPSYEQYF.

V gene TRBV5-1 combines with J gene TRBJ1-2; a possible D gene is TRBD1 (5 bases). Germline lookup yields CDR1 SGHRS and CDR2 YFSETQ. Trimming removed 7 bases from V and 2 bases from J, with 15 bases in between. The CDR3 is made up of 14 amino acids. As DNA, the CDR3 is TGCGCCAGCGGGCCAGGGACGAGAAACTATGGCTACACCTTC. Protein product: CASGPGTRNYGYTF.